Below, 11 T cell receptor beta chains from the same sample are listed, as sequenced in a study of CD8+ T cells in alopecia areata. cDNA reverse transcribed from extracted RNA served as the sequencing template. Assay: immunoSEQ multiplex PCR; the TCRdb copy retains only in-frame clones and omits some. Seen here are about 110,000 clones, around 59% observed once, and the top ten hold 20% to 25%. The sample was CD8+ T cells sorted from blood. The receptors here all came from a human donor in good health.

The chain links TRBV10-3 to TRBJ1-5; no reliable D call. CDR1 is ENHRY and CDR2 is SYGVKD in the germline V gene. Trimming removed 9 bases from V and 4 bases from J, with 16 bases in between. The CDR3 consists of 14 residues. The CDR3 sequence is CAISRESLNQPQHF. DNA of the CDR3: TGTGCCATTTCCCGGGAAAGTTTAAATCAGCCCCAGCATTTT.

The chain recombines TRBV11-2 with TRBJ2-6; D is unclear. The CDR3 covers 15 residues. Germline CDR1 SGHAT, CDR2 FQNNGV. V was clipped by 4 bases and J by 0 bases, with 7 bases between them. CDR3 loop: CASSSVSSGANVLTF. For the CDR3, the DNA is TGTGCCAGCAGCTCCGTTAGCTCTGGGGCCAACGTCCTGACTTTC.

This chain uses TRBV13 with TRBJ2-1; TRBD1 is a possible D gene (6 bases). V was cut by 5 bases and J by 3 bases, with 14 bases left in between. This CDR3 has 15 residues. Germline CDR1 PRHDT, CDR2 FYEKMQ (reference sequence). The CDR3 here is CASSITGTFYNEQFF. The DNA of the CDR3 is TGTGCCAGCAGCATTACCGGGACATTCTACAATGAGCAGTTCTTC.

This clone was recorded many times. V is TRBV19 and J is TRBJ2-5; 8 bases match TRBD2. CDR3 length: 15 amino acids. CDR1 LNHDA and CDR2 SQIVND come from the germline V gene (reference sequence). V lost 5 bases and J lost 5; bases outside the gene matches: 10. DNA of the CDR3: TGTGCCAGTAGTGCCATAGCGGGGATGTCGGAGACCCAGTACTTC. This sequence encodes CASSAIAGMSETQYF. Looking up the rest from reference TRBV19 and TRBJ2-5 gives the full variable domain: DGGITQSPKYLFRKEGQNVTLSCEQNLNHDAMYWYRQDPGQGLRLIYYSQIVNDFQKGDIAEGYSVSREKKESFPLTVTSAQKNPTAFYLCASSAIAGMSETQYFGPGTRLLVL.

V usage is TRBV9 and J usage is TRBJ2-1, with TRBD2 identical over 10 bases. From germline, CDR1 is SGDLS and CDR2 YYNGEE. The V and J ends lost 0 bases and 4 bases, in that order; junction bases with no gene match: 1. This CDR3 region has 15 residues. The CDR3 DNA sequence: TGTGCCAGCAGCGTAGGGACTAGCGGATACAATGAGCAGTTCTTC. This translates into CASSVGTSGYNEQFF.

The V gene is TRBV6-5, the J gene TRBJ2-7; D may be TRBD2 (5 bases). The CDR3 loop spans 12 amino acids. The V end lost 0 bases, the J end lost 7 bases, and 7 bases lay between the germline ends. The V gene's germline CDR1 is MNHEY and CDR2 SVGAGI. The CDR3 reads CASSYSTGEQYF. The CDR3 DNA reads as TGTGCCAGCAGTTACTCGACGGGAGAGCAGTACTTC.

The DNA of the CDR3 is TGTGCCAGCAGCTTAGTCGGGACAGCTTATGGCTACACCTTC. Translation gives CASSLVGTAYGYTF. This chain links TRBV7-9 with TRBJ1-2, with 7 bases aligning to TRBD1. Germline CDR1 and CDR2: SEHNR and FQNEAQ (reference sequence). This CDR3 comprises 14 residues. The V and J ends lost 1 base and 5 bases, in that order; junction bases with no gene match: 4.

The chain employs TRBV29-1 and TRBJ2-2, with D possibly called TRBD1 or TRBD2 (5 bases each). The V and J ends lost 7 bases and 6 bases respectively, with 15 bases between them. Looked up from germline, CDR1 is SQVTM and CDR2 is ANQGSEA. This CDR3 has 13 amino acids. Written as DNA, the CDR3 is TGCAGCGCTGCGTCCGGGGCCCCCGGGGAGCTGTTTTTT. It translates to CSAASGAPGELFF.

The V and J genes are TRBV4-2 and TRBJ2-1; TRBD1 might be the D (5 bases). The CDR3 covers 14 residues. The germline gives CDR1 LGHNA, CDR2 YNFKEQ. Trimming took 0 bases from V and 6 from J, leaving 9 bases between them. CDR3 protein: CASSQEGGANEQFF. The CDR3 DNA is TGTGCCAGCAGCCAAGAAGGTGGGGCCAATGAGCAGTTCTTC.

The J gene is TRBJ1-2, the V gene TRBV7-9; D is unclear. V gave up 4 bases and J gave up 5 bases, with 11 bases separating them. The CDR3 is 13 residues long. CDR1 is SEHNR, CDR2 FQNEAQ, per germline (reference sequence). CDR3 loop: CASSSAEEYGYTF. CDR3 in DNA: TGTGCCAGCAGCTCGGCAGAAGAATATGGCTACACCTTC.

This sequence joins TRBV9 and TRBJ2-5; D not certain. V was trimmed by 0 bases and J by 7 bases, leaving 13 bases between them. The germline V gene encodes CDR1 SGDLS and CDR2 YYNGEE. The CDR3 is 14 residues long. The chain's CDR3 is CASSVDLDGGTQYF. Here the CDR3 DNA reads TGTGCCAGCAGCGTAGACCTAGATGGTGGGACCCAGTACTTC.